This entry concerns a single T cell receptor beta chain. Its target is not known. This record belongs to a study of T cell responses to AZD1222 COVID-19 vaccine. The CDR3 consists of 16 residues. CDR1 and CDR2 from the germline V gene are SGHDT and YYEEEE. Trimming removed 3 bases from V and 0 bases from J, with 12 bases in between. The study, taken as a whole, reports: Targets within unmutated variant regions were reportedly found for nearly half of spike-specific TCRs.

This table comes from immunoSEQ multiplex PCR, and its TCRdb copy is limited to in-frame clones, with some not included. The table includes about 150,000 clones, 88% detected once. Sequenced here: peripheral blood, sampled on day 0 of AZD1222 vaccination. This sequence originates from an adult in good health. V gene TRBV5-6 combines with J gene TRBJ2-2; D not certain. Here the CDR3 DNA reads TGTGCCAGCAGCTCTTCCTTAAGGGCGAACACCGGGGAGCTGTTTTTT. Its protein product is CASSSSLRANTGELFF.